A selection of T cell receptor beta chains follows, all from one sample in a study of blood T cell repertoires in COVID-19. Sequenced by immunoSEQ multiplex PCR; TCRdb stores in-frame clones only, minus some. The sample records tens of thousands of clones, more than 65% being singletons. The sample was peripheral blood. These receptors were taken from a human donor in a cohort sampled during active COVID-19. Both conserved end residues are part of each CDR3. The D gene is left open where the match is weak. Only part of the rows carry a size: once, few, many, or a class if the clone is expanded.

cdr3_nt: TGCAGCGTATGGACAGGGGGCGAGCAGTACTTC
cdr3_aa: CSVWTGGEQYF
j_call: TRBJ2-7
clone_size: .
d_call: TRBD1
v_call: TRBV29-1

cdr3_nt: TGTGCCAGCTCACCCGGACAGGCTCACTATGGCTACACCTTC
cdr3_aa: CASSPGQAHYGYTF
j_call: TRBJ1-2
clone_size: .
d_call: TRBD1
v_call: TRBV18

cdr3_nt: TGTGCCAGCAGCCAGAGGGGCGGACTAGCGGAAGAGACCCAGTACTTC
cdr3_aa: CASSQRGGLAEETQYF
j_call: TRBJ2-5
clone_size: .
d_call: TRBD2
v_call: TRBV3-1/TRBV3-2

cdr3_nt: TGTGCCAGTAGTATTCTGGCTAGCGCCCCCGCAGTGGAGCAGTTCTTC
cdr3_aa: CASSILASAPAVEQFF
j_call: TRBJ2-1
clone_size: .
d_call: .
v_call: TRBV19

cdr3_nt: TGCAGCGTCAAACTGGCAGGGAACACTGAAGCTTTCTTT
cdr3_aa: CSVKLAGNTEAFF
j_call: TRBJ1-1
clone_size: .
d_call: .
v_call: TRBV29-1

cdr3_nt: TGCGCCAGCAGCCTGGGGACCTCCTCGGGGAACGAGCAGTACTTC
cdr3_aa: CASSLGTSSGNEQYF
j_call: TRBJ2-7
clone_size: .
d_call: .
v_call: TRBV5-1

cdr3_nt: TGTGCCAGCAGCTTGGCGGCAGGGGGTGCCTATGGCTACACCTTC
cdr3_aa: CASSLAAGGAYGYTF
j_call: TRBJ1-2
clone_size: .
d_call: TRBD1
v_call: TRBV5-5

cdr3_nt: TGCGCCAGCAGCTTGGCCGAGGCAGGGGCCTACGAGCAGTACTTC
cdr3_aa: CASSLAEAGAYEQYF
j_call: TRBJ2-7
clone_size: few
d_call: .
v_call: TRBV5-1

cdr3_nt: TGCGCCAGCAGCACGGGAGATTCAGATACGCAGTATTTT
cdr3_aa: CASSTGDSDTQYF
j_call: TRBJ2-3
clone_size: .
d_call: .
v_call: TRBV5-1

cdr3_nt: TGTGCCAGCTCACCAGGGACTAGCGGGTACGAGCAGTACTTC
cdr3_aa: CASSPGTSGYEQYF
j_call: TRBJ2-7
clone_size: .
d_call: TRBD2
v_call: TRBV18

cdr3_nt: TGTGCCAGCAGCTCTAGCGGGAGCTCCTACAATGAGCAGTTCTTC
cdr3_aa: CASSSSGSSYNEQFF
j_call: TRBJ2-1
clone_size: .
d_call: TRBD2
v_call: TRBV5-4

cdr3_nt: TGTGCCAGCAGTTACCGGACCGAGGGCGATGAGCAGTTCTTC
cdr3_aa: CASSYRTEGDEQFF
j_call: TRBJ2-1
clone_size: .
d_call: .
v_call: TRBV6-5

cdr3_nt: TGCGCCAGCAGCTTGACAGGGGGAGAGACCCAGTACTTC
cdr3_aa: CASSLTGGETQYF
j_call: TRBJ2-5
clone_size: .
d_call: TRBD1
v_call: TRBV5-1

cdr3_nt: TGTGCCAGCAGCCAGACTCTAACTAGCGGGGGAAGCACAGATACGCAGTATTTT
cdr3_aa: CASSQTLTSGGSTDTQYF
j_call: TRBJ2-3
clone_size: .
d_call: TRBD2
v_call: TRBV3-1/TRBV3-2

cdr3_nt: TGTGCCAGCAGCACCCCTAGCAAGGACGACGATGAGCAGTTCTTC
cdr3_aa: CASSTPSKDDDEQFF
j_call: TRBJ2-1
clone_size: .
d_call: .
v_call: TRBV5-8

cdr3_nt: TGTGCCATCAGTGACAACGCAGATCCCTACAATGAGCAGTTCTTC
cdr3_aa: CAISDNADPYNEQFF
j_call: TRBJ2-1
clone_size: .
d_call: .
v_call: TRBV10-3

cdr3_nt: TGTGCCAGCAGCTTAGCTCGGGGGGCTGTCACTGAAGCTTTCTTT
cdr3_aa: CASSLARGAVTEAFF
j_call: TRBJ1-1
clone_size: .
d_call: .
v_call: TRBV7-2

cdr3_nt: TGCGCCAGCAACAGGGGGGAGTCGAGGAACACTGAAGCTTTCTTT
cdr3_aa: CASNRGESRNTEAFF
j_call: TRBJ1-1
clone_size: .
d_call: TRBD1
v_call: TRBV5-1

cdr3_nt: TGTGCCACCAGTGATTCGGCCCGAGGCACTGAAGCTTTCTTT
cdr3_aa: CATSDSARGTEAFF
j_call: TRBJ1-1
clone_size: few
d_call: .
v_call: TRBV24-1

cdr3_nt: TGCGCCAGCAGCCAAGGCGCTAGCTCTAACATTCAGTACTTC
cdr3_aa: CASSQGASSNIQYF
j_call: TRBJ2-4
clone_size: .
d_call: .
v_call: TRBV4-3

cdr3_nt: TGTGCCAGCAGTTACTTTGGCAGTATTGACACCGGGGAGCTGTTTTTT
cdr3_aa: CASSYFGSIDTGELFF
j_call: TRBJ2-2
clone_size: few
d_call: .
v_call: TRBV6-5

cdr3_nt: TGTGCCAGCAGCCCCGGAGTGGGCGAGCAGTACTTC
cdr3_aa: CASSPGVGEQYF
j_call: TRBJ2-7
clone_size: .
d_call: .
v_call: TRBV16

cdr3_nt: TGTGCCAGCAGCCGGGACAGGGCTGATGAAAAACTGTTTTTT
cdr3_aa: CASSRDRADEKLFF
j_call: TRBJ1-4
clone_size: .
d_call: TRBD1
v_call: TRBV7-9

cdr3_nt: TGCAGCGTGTCCGGGACTAGCGGGACCGATGAGCAGTTCTTC
cdr3_aa: CSVSGTSGTDEQFF
j_call: TRBJ2-1
clone_size: .
d_call: TRBD2
v_call: TRBV29-1

cdr3_nt: TGCGCCAGCAGCCTTCGTCAGGGGGGATACACTGAAGCTTTCTTT
cdr3_aa: CASSLRQGGYTEAFF
j_call: TRBJ1-1
clone_size: once
d_call: TRBD1
v_call: TRBV5-1

cdr3_nt: TGTGCCAGCAGCCAAGGACCAGGTGAGCAGTTCTTC
cdr3_aa: CASSQGPGEQFF
j_call: TRBJ2-1
clone_size: .
d_call: .
v_call: TRBV3-1/TRBV3-2

cdr3_nt: TGCAGCGCAGAACTAGCGGGAGGTTACATTCAGTACTTC
cdr3_aa: CSAELAGGYIQYF
j_call: TRBJ2-4
clone_size: .
d_call: TRBD2
v_call: TRBV29-1

cdr3_nt: TGTGCCAGCAGTTACGGTCTGCGCAATGAGCAGTTCTTC
cdr3_aa: CASSYGLRNEQFF
j_call: TRBJ2-1
clone_size: .
d_call: .
v_call: TRBV6-2/TRBV6-3

cdr3_nt: TGCAGCGTTGAAGGGGGACTAGCGGGAATTGGGGAGCTGTTTTTT
cdr3_aa: CSVEGGLAGIGELFF
j_call: TRBJ2-2
clone_size: .
d_call: TRBD2
v_call: TRBV29-1

cdr3_nt: TGTGCTAGCAGCTTAAGAGGGGGTGTGACAGATACGCAGTATTTT
cdr3_aa: CASSLRGGVTDTQYF
j_call: TRBJ2-3
clone_size: .
d_call: .
v_call: TRBV7-7

cdr3_nt: TGCGCCAGCAGCCCGAGCTCTGGGGCCAACGTCCTGACTTTC
cdr3_aa: CASSPSSGANVLTF
j_call: TRBJ2-6
clone_size: once
d_call: .
v_call: TRBV5-1

cdr3_nt: TGTGCCAGCACCTCGGGGGGGGGACTCTATGGCTACACCTTC
cdr3_aa: CASTSGGGLYGYTF
j_call: TRBJ1-2
clone_size: .
d_call: .
v_call: TRBV28

cdr3_nt: TGTGCCAGCAGTCCACAGGGGAACCATTCACCCCTCCACTTT
cdr3_aa: CASSPQGNHSPLHF
j_call: TRBJ1-6
clone_size: .
d_call: TRBD1
v_call: TRBV27

cdr3_nt: TGCGCCAGCAGCTTGGCTAGGGGACACAAGGAAAAACTGTTTTTT
cdr3_aa: CASSLARGHKEKLFF
j_call: TRBJ1-4
clone_size: .
d_call: .
v_call: TRBV5-1

cdr3_nt: TGCAGCGTTTATAGACCGGGGTGGGACACTGAAGCTTTCTTT
cdr3_aa: CSVYRPGWDTEAFF
j_call: TRBJ1-1
clone_size: .
d_call: .
v_call: TRBV29-1

cdr3_nt: TGTGCCAGCAGCTTCGGCAGGGGAGAAACTGAAGCTTTCTTT
cdr3_aa: CASSFGRGETEAFF
j_call: TRBJ1-1
clone_size: once
d_call: .
v_call: TRBV11-2

cdr3_nt: TGTGCCAGCAGCTTAAGCGGGAGTTGGCCCAATGAGCAGTTCTTC
cdr3_aa: CASSLSGSWPNEQFF
j_call: TRBJ2-1
clone_size: once
d_call: TRBD2
v_call: TRBV7-2

cdr3_nt: TGTGCCAGCAGTGAAGTCCGTAGGGGGGAGCAGTACTTC
cdr3_aa: CASSEVRRGEQYF
j_call: TRBJ2-7
clone_size: .
d_call: .
v_call: TRBV6-1

cdr3_nt: TGTGCCAGCAGTGAAGCGCGGGGAAAGTACGAGCAGTACTTC
cdr3_aa: CASSEARGKYEQYF
j_call: TRBJ2-7
clone_size: .
d_call: .
v_call: TRBV2

cdr3_nt: TGTGCCAGCAGCGCCCGACAGGGCACTGAAGCTTTCTTT
cdr3_aa: CASSARQGTEAFF
j_call: TRBJ1-1
clone_size: .
d_call: TRBD1
v_call: TRBV7-2

cdr3_nt: TGTGCCACCAGCAGCCCCGAGAGGCTTGGAGATACGCAGTATTTT
cdr3_aa: CATSSPERLGDTQYF
j_call: TRBJ2-3
clone_size: .
d_call: .
v_call: TRBV15

cdr3_nt: TGTGCCAGCAGCCAAAGCGGACAGGGCCTCAAAAACATTCAGTACTTC
cdr3_aa: CASSQSGQGLKNIQYF
j_call: TRBJ2-4
clone_size: few
d_call: TRBD1
v_call: TRBV3-1/TRBV3-2

cdr3_nt: TGTGCCAGCAGCTGGGGGAGGAGCACTGAAGCTTTCTTT
cdr3_aa: CASSWGRSTEAFF
j_call: TRBJ1-1
clone_size: .
d_call: .
v_call: TRBV3-1/TRBV3-2

cdr3_nt: TGCGCCAGCAGCTTGACCGGACTGTTGGAGTCTGGGGCCAACGTCCTGACTTTC
cdr3_aa: CASSLTGLLESGANVLTF
j_call: TRBJ2-6
clone_size: .
d_call: .
v_call: TRBV5-1

cdr3_nt: TGTGCCAGCAGTAACAGGGGAGACTATGGCTACACCTTC
cdr3_aa: CASSNRGDYGYTF
j_call: TRBJ1-2
clone_size: .
d_call: TRBD1
v_call: TRBV6-2/TRBV6-3

cdr3_nt: TGTGCCAGTAGTATAGATTCCCAGCGGCGGGGAAACACCATATATTTT
cdr3_aa: CASSIDSQRRGNTIYF
j_call: TRBJ1-3
clone_size: .
d_call: .
v_call: TRBV19

cdr3_nt: TGTGCCAGCAGTCCCAAATCCCCCAGGGATTTAAATCAGCCCCAGCATTTT
cdr3_aa: CASSPKSPRDLNQPQHF
j_call: TRBJ1-5
clone_size: .
d_call: .
v_call: TRBV28

cdr3_nt: TGTGCCAGCAGCTCCGACTGGACTAGCGTTGCCTACGAGCAGTACTTC
cdr3_aa: CASSSDWTSVAYEQYF
j_call: TRBJ2-7
clone_size: .
d_call: TRBD2
v_call: TRBV11-2

cdr3_nt: TGTGCCAGCAGTGAGCAGGGGACCGGGGAGCTGTTTTTT
cdr3_aa: CASSEQGTGELFF
j_call: TRBJ2-2
clone_size: few
d_call: .
v_call: TRBV6-4

cdr3_nt: TGTGCCAGCAGCTTTCGGGTCGGGAATTCACCCCTCCACTTT
cdr3_aa: CASSFRVGNSPLHF
j_call: TRBJ1-6
clone_size: .
d_call: .
v_call: TRBV7-9

cdr3_nt: TGTGCCAGCAGCTTAGAGCGGGTCGGCTATGGCTACACCTTC
cdr3_aa: CASSLERVGYGYTF
j_call: TRBJ1-2
clone_size: .
d_call: .
v_call: TRBV7-2

cdr3_nt: TGTGCCATCAGCGAGGGCCTAGCCTCTGGGGCCAACGTCCTGACTTTC
cdr3_aa: CAISEGLASGANVLTF
j_call: TRBJ2-6
clone_size: .
d_call: .
v_call: TRBV10-3

cdr3_nt: TGTGCCAGCAGCTCGGGAGCGGGAACCACCGGGGAGCTGTTTTTT
cdr3_aa: CASSSGAGTTGELFF
j_call: TRBJ2-2
clone_size: .
d_call: TRBD2
v_call: TRBV7-9

cdr3_nt: TGTGCCAGTAGTATACAGGGCTCCTATAATTCACCCCTCCACTTT
cdr3_aa: CASSIQGSYNSPLHF
j_call: TRBJ1-6
clone_size: .
d_call: .
v_call: TRBV19